The rows below give T cell receptor beta chains drawn from one sample of a study of blood T cell repertoires in COVID-19. The method was immunoSEQ multiplex PCR; TCRdb's version includes in-frame clones alone and lacks a portion of them. The data contain approximately 94,000 clones, under 95% of them singletons. The specimen sequenced was peripheral blood. The receptors come from a woman aged 50 to 60 in a cohort sampled during active COVID-19. CDR3s include the opening cysteine and the closing phenylalanine or tryptophan. D genes are given only for firm matches. Not every row has a clone size; where given, it reads once, few, many or a size class.

TRBV3-1/TRBV3-2	TRBJ2-4	-	-	CASSQGSGINIQYF	TGTGCCAGCAGCCAAGGATCAGGGATAAACATTCAGTACTTC
TRBV3-1/TRBV3-2	TRBJ2-3	TRBD1	-	CASSQGDRAPWNTQYF	TGTGCCAGCAGCCAAGGGGACAGGGCCCCGTGGAATACGCAGTATTTT
TRBV24-1	TRBJ1-2	-	-	CATPGGGVNGYTF	TGTGCCACCCCCGGCGGGGGCGTTAATGGCTACACCTTC
TRBV11-2	TRBJ1-2	TRBD1	-	CASSLSPGQDNYGYTF	TGTGCCAGCAGCTTAAGCCCGGGACAGGATAACTATGGCTACACCTTC
TRBV5-1	TRBJ1-2	TRBD1	-	CASSADRDGYTF	TGCGCCAGCAGCGCGGACAGGGATGGCTACACCTTC
TRBV5-6	TRBJ1-5	-	-	CASRNYRGNQPQHF	TGTGCCAGCAGAAACTACAGGGGCAATCAGCCCCAGCATTTT
TRBV12-3/TRBV12-4	TRBJ2-1	-	once	CASSLLLDEQFF	TGTGCCAGCAGCCTCCTCCTAGATGAGCAGTTCTTC
TRBV21-1	TRBJ2-6	-	-	CASTHEGSGANVLTF	TGTGCCAGCACCCACGAGGGCTCTGGGGCCAACGTCCTGACTTTC
TRBV5-6	TRBJ1-2	-	-	CASSWGRLGGYTF	TGTGCCAGCAGCTGGGGGCGGCTCGGGGGCTACACCTTC
TRBV2	TRBJ2-3	TRBD2	-	CASSETGGVGTDTQYF	TGTGCCAGCAGTGAAACGGGGGGGGTGGGCACAGATACGCAGTATTTT
TRBV28	TRBJ1-2	-	-	CASSSRGAYTF	TGTGCCAGCAGTTCCCGGGGGGCGTACACCTTC
TRBV28	TRBJ2-1	-	-	CASSSQLTQASNEQFF	TGTGCCAGCTCCTCCCAATTGACACAGGCCTCCAATGAGCAGTTCTTC
TRBV11-2	TRBJ1-2	-	-	CASSLVPPGDVYGYTF	TGTGCCAGCAGCTTAGTGCCCCCAGGGGATGTGTATGGCTACACCTTC
TRBV27	TRBJ1-2	-	-	CASSISGSPTEYGYTF	TGTGCCAGCAGTATTTCCGGGTCCCCCACGGAGTATGGCTACACCTTC
TRBV27	TRBJ1-5	-	once	CASSWVRVVRRKPQHF	TGTGCCAGCAGTTGGGTGAGGGTGGTTAGACGTAAGCCCCAGCATTTT
TRBV19	TRBJ1-3	TRBD1	-	CASRTGTGSGNTIYF	TGTGCCAGTAGAACCGGGACAGGCTCTGGAAACACCATATATTTT